This record looks at one T cell receptor (beta chain) sequence and its context. What it recognizes is unknown. The data belong to a study of CD8 T cells in ankylosing spondylitis. General study findings and limits: The authors reported significant enrichment of disease-linked clones in matched ankylosing spondylitis synovial fluid. Ankylosing spondylitis blood appeared to be characterized by a TCR beta motif of under 10 highly homologous variants. Disease-linked clones bore a CD8+ phenotype and were relatively rare in peripheral blood. Both synovial fluid and blood in reactive arthritis had previously been reported to carry some motif variants.

It was by quantitative 5'-RACE with molecular barcodes that TCR beta libraries were made. TCRdb ran MiXCR on the 5' RACE reads and lists one entry per CDR3 protein. The data hold 650,000 to 800,000 distinct CDR3 sequences, with 15% to 20% observed a single time. The source material was blood, either unsorted or a sorted T cell fraction (not recorded which). The receptor comes from a male donor with ankylosing spondylitis.

The CDR3 DNA reads as TGTGCCAGCAGCTTAGGGACGGGACCGAACTCTGGAAACACCATATATTTT. Amino acids: CASSLGTGPNSGNTIYF. This chain joins TRBV11-2 and TRBJ1-3, with a weak D call TRBD1 (5 bases). V gave up 1 base and J gave up 0 bases, with 13 bases separating them. The CDR3 runs 17 residues. Germline assignment: CDR1 SGHAT and CDR2 FQNNGV.